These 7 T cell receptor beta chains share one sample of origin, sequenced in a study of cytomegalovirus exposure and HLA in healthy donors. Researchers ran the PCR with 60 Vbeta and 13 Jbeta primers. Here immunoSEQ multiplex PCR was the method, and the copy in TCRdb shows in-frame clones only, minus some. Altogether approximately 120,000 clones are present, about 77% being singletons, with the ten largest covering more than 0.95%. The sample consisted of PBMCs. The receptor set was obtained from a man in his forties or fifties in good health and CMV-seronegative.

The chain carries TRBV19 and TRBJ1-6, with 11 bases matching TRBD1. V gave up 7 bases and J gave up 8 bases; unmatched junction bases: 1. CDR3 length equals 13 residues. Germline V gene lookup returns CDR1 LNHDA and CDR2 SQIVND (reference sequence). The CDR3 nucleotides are TGTGCCAGTAAGGGACAGGGGGATTCACCCCTCCACTTT. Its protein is CASKGQGDSPLHF.

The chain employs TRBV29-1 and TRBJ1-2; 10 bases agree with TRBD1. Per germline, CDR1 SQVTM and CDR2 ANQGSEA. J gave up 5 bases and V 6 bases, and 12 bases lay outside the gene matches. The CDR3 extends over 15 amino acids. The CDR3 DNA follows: TGCAGCGTCGCCGGGACAGGGGCCGGACCGTATGGCTACACCTTC. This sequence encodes CSVAGTGAGPYGYTF.

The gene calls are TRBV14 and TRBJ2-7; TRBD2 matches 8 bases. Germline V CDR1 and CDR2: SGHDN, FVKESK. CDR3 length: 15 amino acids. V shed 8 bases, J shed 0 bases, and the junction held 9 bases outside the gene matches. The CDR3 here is CASSVWSGSSYEQYF. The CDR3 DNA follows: TGTGCCAGCTCGGTTTGGAGCGGGAGCTCCTACGAGCAGTACTTC.

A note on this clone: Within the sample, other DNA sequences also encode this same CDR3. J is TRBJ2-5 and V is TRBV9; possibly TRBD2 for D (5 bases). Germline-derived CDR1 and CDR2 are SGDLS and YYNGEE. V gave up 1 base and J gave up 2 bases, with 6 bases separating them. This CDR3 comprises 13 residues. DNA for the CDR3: TGTGCCAGCAGCGTAAGCGGTCAAGAGACCCAGTACTTC. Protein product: CASSVSGQETQYF.

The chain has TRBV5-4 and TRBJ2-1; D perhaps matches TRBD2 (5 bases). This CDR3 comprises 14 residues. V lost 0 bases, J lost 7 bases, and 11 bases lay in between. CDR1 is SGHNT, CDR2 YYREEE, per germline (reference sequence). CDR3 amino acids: CASSLELGQNEQFF. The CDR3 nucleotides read TGTGCCAGCAGCTTGGAACTAGGCCAGAATGAGCAGTTCTTC.

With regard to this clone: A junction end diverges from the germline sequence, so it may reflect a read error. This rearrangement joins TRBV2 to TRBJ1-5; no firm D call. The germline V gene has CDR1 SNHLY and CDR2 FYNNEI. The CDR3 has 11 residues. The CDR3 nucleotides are TGTGCCAGCAGTGATTTCCGAAGAGCTTTTTTT. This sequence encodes CASSDFRRAFF.

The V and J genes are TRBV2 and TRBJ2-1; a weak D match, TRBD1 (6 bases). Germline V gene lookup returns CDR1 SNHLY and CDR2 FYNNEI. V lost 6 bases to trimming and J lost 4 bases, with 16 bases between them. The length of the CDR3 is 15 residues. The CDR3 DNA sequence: TGTGCCAGCAGCTTGGACAGTAGCAAATACAATGAGCAGTTCTTC. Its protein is CASSLDSSKYNEQFF.